Each of the 14 T cell receptor beta chains below was sequenced from the same sample in a study of T cells after yellow fever vaccination. From the 5' RACE reads, TCRdb called clonotypes with MiXCR, one entry per CDR3 protein. The repertoire has 80,000 to 100,000 distinct CDR3 sequences, 8% to 10% of them found once; the top ten carry roughly 15%. The source material was CD8+ T cells not binding an NS4B(214-222) dextramer, sorted from PBMCs, sampled about 2 weeks after the first yellow fever vaccination. The source of these receptors is a man between 18 and 29 years old who received the YFV17D yellow fever vaccine.

The chain employs TRBV4-1 and TRBJ2-1; D gene ambiguous. Germline assignment: CDR1 MGHRA and CDR2 YSYEKL. Trimming pared 3 bases from V and 7 bases from J, leaving 10 bases between. This CDR3 spans 13 amino acids. CDR3 nucleotide sequence: TGCGCCAGCAGCCAGAGGACCCCTAATGAGCAGTTCTTC. It translates to CASSQRTPNEQFF.

The CDR3 coding sequence is TGTGCCAGCAGCTTAGAGTTCGGCAGGGCCCTCTCCTACAATGAGCAGTTCTTC. Encoded protein: CASSLEFGRALSYNEQFF. This chain joins TRBV11-2 and TRBJ2-1; tentatively, D is TRBD1 (5 bases). This CDR3 region has 18 residues. Germline V gene lookup returns CDR1 SGHAT and CDR2 FQNNGV. V was trimmed by 0 bases and J by 0 bases, leaving 15 bases between them.

This clonotype occurred a few times. The V call is TRBV6-2 or TRBV6-3, the J call TRBJ2-5, with D perhaps being TRBD1 or TRBD2 (5 bases each). The V gene's germline CDR1 is MNHEY and CDR2 SVGEGT. V shed 0 bases and J shed 0 bases, with 20 bases lying between them. The CDR3 is 19 residues long. The CDR3 here is CASSYSTAELGRHQETQYF. In DNA form, the CDR3 reads TGTGCCAGCAGTTACTCGACAGCGGAACTAGGGCGGCACCAAGAGACCCAGTACTTC.

This clonotype was counted only a few times. The V gene is TRBV11-2, the J gene TRBJ2-4; 7 bases fit TRBD1. V lost 5 bases to trimming and J lost 5 bases; unmatched junction nucleotides: 6. CDR1 and CDR2 from the germline V gene are SGHAT and FQNNGV. This CDR3 has 14 amino acids. The CDR3 reads CASSMTGSQNIQYF. The CDR3, as DNA: TGTGCCAGCAGCATGACAGGGAGCCAAAACATTCAGTACTTC.

The V call is TRBV20-1, the J call TRBJ1-2, with 7 bases identical to TRBD1. From germline, CDR1 is DFQATT and CDR2 SNEGSKA (reference sequence). Trimming at V came to 1 base and at J to 4 bases, leaving 6 bases not matched to a gene. The CDR3 runs 14 residues. CDR3 DNA sequence: TGCAGTGCTAGAGCTGACAGGGTGGGCTATGGCTACACCTTC. The encoded protein is CSARADRVGYGYTF.

This clonotype was seen only a few times. The V and J genes are TRBV7-9 and TRBJ2-1; tentatively, D is TRBD1 (6 bases). This CDR3 has 16 amino acids. Germline-derived CDR1 and CDR2 are SEHNR and FQNEAQ (reference sequence). V gave up 1 base and J gave up 6 bases, with 16 bases separating them. CDR3: CASSLVLGAAANEQFF. CDR3 DNA: TGTGCCAGCAGCTTAGTTCTGGGGGCCGCCGCCAATGAGCAGTTCTTC.

This clonotype was seen at least ten times. The chain recombines TRBV5-5 with TRBJ1-1; perhaps TRBD1 as D (6 bases). Germline-derived CDR1 and CDR2 are SGHKS and YYEKEE (reference sequence). V was pared by 4 bases and J by 8 bases, with 12 bases between. The CDR3 consists of 12 residues. The CDR3 coding sequence is TGTGCCAGCAGCCCGGGGACACCAGAAGCTTTCTTT. It is translated as CASSPGTPEAFF.

Ten or more counts support this clonotype. V is TRBV6-1 and J is TRBJ2-4, with TRBD1 identical over 8 bases. Losses at the gene ends were 6 bases for V and 2 bases for J; bases not matched to a gene: 9. Germline V gives CDR1 MNHNS, CDR2 SASEGT. This CDR3 comprises 16 residues. For the CDR3, the DNA is TGTGCCAGCAGCCACCAGACAGGGGAAACCAAAAACATTCAGTACTTC. Translation gives CASSHQTGETKNIQYF.

This chain joins TRBV6-5 and TRBJ2-7; either TRBD1 or TRBD2 may supply D (7 bases each). CDR1 is MNHEY and CDR2 is SVGAGI in the germline V gene. The CDR3 has 14 amino acids. V was trimmed by 4 bases and J by 6 bases, leaving 16 bases between them. In nucleotides, the CDR3 is TGTGCCAGCAGTTCCTCAGGGGGGGTTGGCGAGCAGTACTTC. Its translation is CASSSSGGVGEQYF.

This clonotype was counted between two and nine times. The rearrangement uses TRBV12-3 or TRBV12-4 and TRBJ2-5; tentative D call: TRBD1 (5 bases). The ends were cut back, 3 bases at V and 5 bases at J, with 19 bases in the middle. CDR3 length: 16 residues. CDR3 sequence reads: CASSLVHRTPVETQYF. The CDR3 bases are TGTGCCAGCAGTTTGGTTCACAGGACCCCCGTGGAGACCCAGTACTTC.

This clonotype was observed a few times. The chain recombines TRBV12-5 with TRBJ2-1; maybe TRBD2 (6 bases). Trimming removed 6 bases at V and 8 bases at J, with 23 bases between. There are 16 residues in the CDR3. The germline CDR1 and CDR2 sequences are LGHNT and FRNRAP. CDR3 region: CASGRGLGLAQDEQFF. The CDR3 DNA follows: TGTGCTAGTGGGCGAGGTTTAGGGCTAGCGCAAGATGAGCAGTTCTTC.

Many counts were recorded for this clonotype. This chain joins TRBV15 and TRBJ2-2, with 8 bases lining up with TRBD2. The V and J ends lost 0 bases and 5 bases, in that order; junction bases with no gene match: 17. Germline CDR1 reads LNHNV; CDR2 reads YYDKDF (reference sequence). The CDR3 length is 20 residues. The CDR3 spells CATSRDRTSYIPRRTGELFF. CDR3 in DNA: TGTGCCACCAGCAGAGACCGGACTAGCTATATACCTCGGCGAACCGGGGAGCTGTTTTTT.

This clonotype turned up a few times. The chain employs TRBV5-1 and TRBJ2-5; weak D call: TRBD2 (6 bases). Trimming left V 1 base short and J 5 bases short, with 24 bases between. The CDR3 has 18 amino acids. The germline V gene has CDR1 SGHRS and CDR2 YFSETQ. The CDR3 sequence: CASSLRIAGGTLRETQYF. In nucleotides, the CDR3 is TGCGCCAGCAGCTTGCGGATAGCTGGGGGGACCCTCAGGGAGACCCAGTACTTC.

This clonotype came up once. V and J are TRBV13 and TRBJ2-2; D possibly corresponds to TRBD2 (5 bases). The CDR3 is made up of 15 amino acids. The germline V and J ends were trimmed by 0 bases and 1 base, with 6 bases remaining between them. Per germline, CDR1 PRHDT and CDR2 FYEKMQ (reference sequence). The CDR3 DNA follows: TGTGCCAGCAGCTTAGGCGGGGTGAACACCGGGGAGCTGTTTTTT. Translating it yields CASSLGGVNTGELFF.